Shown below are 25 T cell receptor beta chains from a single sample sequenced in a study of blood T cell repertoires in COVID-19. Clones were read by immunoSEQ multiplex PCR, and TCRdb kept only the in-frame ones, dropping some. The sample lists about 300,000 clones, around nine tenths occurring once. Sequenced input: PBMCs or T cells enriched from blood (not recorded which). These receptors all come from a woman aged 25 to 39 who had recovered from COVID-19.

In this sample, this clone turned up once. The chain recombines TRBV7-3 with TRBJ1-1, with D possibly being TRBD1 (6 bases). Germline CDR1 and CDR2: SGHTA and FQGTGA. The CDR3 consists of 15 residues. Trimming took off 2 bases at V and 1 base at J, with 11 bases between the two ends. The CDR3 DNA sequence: TGTGCCAGCAGCTTACAGGGACACGGGAACACTGAAGCTTTCTTT. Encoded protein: CASSLQGHGNTEAFF.

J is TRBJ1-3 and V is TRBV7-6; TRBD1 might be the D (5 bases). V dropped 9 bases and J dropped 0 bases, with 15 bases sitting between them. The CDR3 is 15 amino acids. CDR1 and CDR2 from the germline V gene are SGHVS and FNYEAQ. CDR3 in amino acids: CASGRGVISGNTIYF. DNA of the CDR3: TGTGCCAGTGGTAGGGGTGTAATCTCTGGAAACACCATATATTTT.

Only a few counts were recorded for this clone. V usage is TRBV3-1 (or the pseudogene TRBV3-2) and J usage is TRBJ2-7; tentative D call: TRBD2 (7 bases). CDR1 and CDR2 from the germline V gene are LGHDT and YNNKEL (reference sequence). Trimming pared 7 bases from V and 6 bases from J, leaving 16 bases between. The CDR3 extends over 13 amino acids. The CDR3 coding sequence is TGTGCCAGCACCCCCTCGGGGGGCGGCGAGCAGTACTTC. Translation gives CASTPSGGGEQYF.

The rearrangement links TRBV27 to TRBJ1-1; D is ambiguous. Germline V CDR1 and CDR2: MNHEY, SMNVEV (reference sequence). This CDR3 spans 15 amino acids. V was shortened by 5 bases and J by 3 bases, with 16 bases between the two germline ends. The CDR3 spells CASSRATGGDTEAFF. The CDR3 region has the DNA TGTGCCAGCAGTCGCGCGACTGGCGGGGACACTGAAGCTTTCTTT.

For the CDR3, the DNA is TGTGCCAGCAGCTCATCAATTGAAGCTTTCTTT. Translation gives CASSSSIEAFF. V is TRBV7-2 and J is TRBJ1-1; D remains unclear. The CDR3 spans 11 residues. The V end lost 4 bases, the J end lost 7 bases, and 7 bases lay between the germline ends. Germline V gene lookup returns CDR1 SGHTA and CDR2 FQGNSA. The variable domain in full, with the rest retrieved from reference TRBV7-2 and TRBJ1-1, is GAGVSQSPSNKVTEKGKDVELRCDPISGHTALYWYRQSLGQGLEFLIYFQGNSAPDKSGLPSDRFSAERTGGSVSTLTIQRTQQEDSAVYLCASSSSIEAFFGQGTRLTVV.

The DNA for the CDR3 is TGTGCCAGCTCTTTATTCGGGGGGCGGTATGGCTACACCTTC. Its protein product is CASSLFGGRYGYTF. The chain carries TRBV6-5 and TRBJ1-2; maybe TRBD1 (6 bases). The V gene lost 8 bases and the J gene lost 5 bases, with 18 bases spanning the gap. Per germline, CDR1 MNHEY and CDR2 SVGAGI. The CDR3 has 14 amino acids.

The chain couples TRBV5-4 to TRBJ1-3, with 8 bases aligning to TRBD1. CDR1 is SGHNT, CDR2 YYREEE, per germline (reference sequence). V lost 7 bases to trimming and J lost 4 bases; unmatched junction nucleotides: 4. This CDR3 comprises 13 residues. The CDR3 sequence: CASGRQGGNTIYF. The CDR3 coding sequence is TGTGCCAGCGGTCGACAGGGGGGAAACACCATATATTTT.

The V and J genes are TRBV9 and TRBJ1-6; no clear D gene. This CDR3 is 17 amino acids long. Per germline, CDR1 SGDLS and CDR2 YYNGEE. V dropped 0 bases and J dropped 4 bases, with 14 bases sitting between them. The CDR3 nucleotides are TGTGCCAGCAGCGTAGGGTGGAGCCCCCGGTATAATTCACCCCTCCACTTT. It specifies CASSVGWSPRYNSPLHF.

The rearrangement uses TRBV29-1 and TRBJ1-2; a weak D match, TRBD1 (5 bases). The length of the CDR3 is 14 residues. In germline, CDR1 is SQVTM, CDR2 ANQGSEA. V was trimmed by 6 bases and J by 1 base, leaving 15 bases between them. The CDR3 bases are TGCAGCGTCCGGGGGGAGGGAAATAACTATGGCTACACCTTC. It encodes CSVRGEGNNYGYTF.

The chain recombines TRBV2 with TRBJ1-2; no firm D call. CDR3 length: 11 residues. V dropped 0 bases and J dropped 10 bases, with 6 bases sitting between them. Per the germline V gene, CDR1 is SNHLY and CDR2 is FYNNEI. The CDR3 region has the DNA TGTGCCAGCAGTGAAGCGCTAACCTACACCTTC. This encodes CASSEALTYTF.

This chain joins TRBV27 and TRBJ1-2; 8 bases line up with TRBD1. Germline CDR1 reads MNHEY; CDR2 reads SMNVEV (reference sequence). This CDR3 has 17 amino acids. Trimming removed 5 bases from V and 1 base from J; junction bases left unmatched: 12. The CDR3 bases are TGTGCCAGCAGTCCAGCGGACAGGGTTGCCGGTAACTATGGCTACACCTTC. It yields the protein CASSPADRVAGNYGYTF.

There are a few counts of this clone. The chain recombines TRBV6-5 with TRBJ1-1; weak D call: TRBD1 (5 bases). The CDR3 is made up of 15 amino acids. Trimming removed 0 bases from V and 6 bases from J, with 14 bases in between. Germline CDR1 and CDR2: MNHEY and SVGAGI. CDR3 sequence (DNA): TGTGCCAGCAGTTACTCGAAGGCCAGGGCCCCTGAAGCTTTCTTT. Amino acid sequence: CASSYSKARAPEAFF.

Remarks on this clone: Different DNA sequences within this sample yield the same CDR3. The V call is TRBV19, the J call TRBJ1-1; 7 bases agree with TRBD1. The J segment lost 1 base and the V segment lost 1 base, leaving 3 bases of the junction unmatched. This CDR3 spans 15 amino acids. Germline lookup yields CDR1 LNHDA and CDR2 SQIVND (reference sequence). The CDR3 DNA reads TGTGCCAGTAGTATAGGACAGGGCGGGAACACTGAAGCTTTCTTT. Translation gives CASSIGQGGNTEAFF.

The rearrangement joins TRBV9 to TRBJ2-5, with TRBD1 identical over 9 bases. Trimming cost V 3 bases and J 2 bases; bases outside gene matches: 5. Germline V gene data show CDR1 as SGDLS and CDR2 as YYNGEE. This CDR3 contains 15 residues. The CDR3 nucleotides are TGTGCCAGCAGCGCCGGACAGGGGTGGCAAGAGACCCAGTACTTC. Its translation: CASSAGQGWQETQYF.

The CDR3 here is CASSSRQGTDTQYF. The CDR3 region has the DNA TGTGCCAGTAGTTCCAGACAGGGCACAGATACGCAGTATTTT. The chain couples TRBV19 to TRBJ2-3, with a possible D match to TRBD1 (6 bases). Looked up from germline, CDR1 is LNHDA and CDR2 is SQIVND (reference sequence). The CDR3 totals 14 residues. The V and J ends lost 5 bases and 1 base respectively, with 10 bases between them.

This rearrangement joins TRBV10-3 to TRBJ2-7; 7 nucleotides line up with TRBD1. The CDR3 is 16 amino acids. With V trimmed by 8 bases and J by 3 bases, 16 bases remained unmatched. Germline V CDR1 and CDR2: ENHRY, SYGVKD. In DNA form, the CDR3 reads TGTGCCATCTCCGATTCTGGGACAGAGGGAAACTACGAGCAGTACTTC. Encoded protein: CAISDSGTEGNYEQYF.

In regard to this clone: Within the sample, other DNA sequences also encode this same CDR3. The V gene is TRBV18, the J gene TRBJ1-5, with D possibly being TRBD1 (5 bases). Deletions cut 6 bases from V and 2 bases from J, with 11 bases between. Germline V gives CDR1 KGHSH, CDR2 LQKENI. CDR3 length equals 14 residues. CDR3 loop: CASSSGGGNQPQHF. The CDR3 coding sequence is TGTGCCAGCTCGTCGGGGGGGGGCAATCAGCCCCAGCATTTT.

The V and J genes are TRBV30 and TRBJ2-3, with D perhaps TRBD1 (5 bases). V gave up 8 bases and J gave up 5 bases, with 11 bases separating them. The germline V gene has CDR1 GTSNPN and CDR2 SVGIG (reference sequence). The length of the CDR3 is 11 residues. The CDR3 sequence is CARARGDTQYF. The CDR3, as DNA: TGTGCCAGGGCTAGGGGAGATACGCAGTATTTT.

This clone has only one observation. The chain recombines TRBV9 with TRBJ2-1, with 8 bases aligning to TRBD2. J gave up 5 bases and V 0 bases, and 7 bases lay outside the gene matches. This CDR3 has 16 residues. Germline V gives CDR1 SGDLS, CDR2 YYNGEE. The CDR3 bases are TGTGCCAGCAGCGTAGTGTCGGGGGGGTTAAACAATGAGCAGTTCTTC. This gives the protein CASSVVSGGLNNEQFF.

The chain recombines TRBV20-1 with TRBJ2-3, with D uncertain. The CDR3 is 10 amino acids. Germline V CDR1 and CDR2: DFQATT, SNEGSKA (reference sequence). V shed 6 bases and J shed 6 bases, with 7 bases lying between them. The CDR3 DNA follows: TGCAGTGCAGTGAGGGATACGCAGTATTTT. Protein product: CSAVRDTQYF.

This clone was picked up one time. CDR3 bases: TGTGCCAGCTCACCAACCCTGGACACTAACTATGGCTACACCTTC. It translates to CASSPTLDTNYGYTF. The chain has TRBV18 and TRBJ1-2; the D gene is possibly TRBD1 (5 bases). Trimming left V 2 bases short and J 0 bases short, with 10 bases between. The CDR3 extends over 15 amino acids. Germline CDR1 KGHSH, CDR2 LQKENI.

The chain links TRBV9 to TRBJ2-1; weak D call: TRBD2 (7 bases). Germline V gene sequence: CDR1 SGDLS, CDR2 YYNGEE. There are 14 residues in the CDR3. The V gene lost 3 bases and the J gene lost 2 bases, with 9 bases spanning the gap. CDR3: CASSARGPYNEQFF. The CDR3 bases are TGTGCCAGCAGCGCGCGGGGGCCCTACAATGAGCAGTTCTTC.

The CDR3 DNA is TGTGCCAGCAGCCAAGCGACAGGGGGTCTTGGCGGCTACACCTTC. This translates into CASSQATGGLGGYTF. This rearrangement joins TRBV3-1 (or the pseudogene TRBV3-2) to TRBJ1-2, with 9 bases matching TRBD1. The germline gives CDR1 LGHDT, CDR2 YNNKEL (reference sequence). This CDR3 is built from 15 residues. V lost 1 base and J lost 8; bases outside the gene matches: 8.

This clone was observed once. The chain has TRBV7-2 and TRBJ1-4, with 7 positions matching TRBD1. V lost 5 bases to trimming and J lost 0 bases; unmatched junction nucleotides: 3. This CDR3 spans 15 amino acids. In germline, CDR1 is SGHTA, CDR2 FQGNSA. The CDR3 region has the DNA TGTGCCAGCAGCCGCCAGGGGGCAACTAATGAAAAACTGTTTTTT. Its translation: CASSRQGATNEKLFF.

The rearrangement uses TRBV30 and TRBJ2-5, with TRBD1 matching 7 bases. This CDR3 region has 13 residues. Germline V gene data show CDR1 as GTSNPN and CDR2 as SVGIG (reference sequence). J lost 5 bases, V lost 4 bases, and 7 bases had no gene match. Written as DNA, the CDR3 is TGTGCCTGGACCACAGGGGTTCGGGAGACCCAGTACTTC. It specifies CAWTTGVRETQYF.